A selection of T cell receptor beta chains follows, all from one sample in a study of blood T cell repertoires in COVID-19. The data were produced by immunoSEQ multiplex PCR, yet TCRdb's version contains in-frame clones alone and is incomplete. The sample lists around 190,000 clones; approximately 85% were seen once. The source material was peripheral blood. The source of these receptors is a woman aged 55-69 years with acute or convalescent COVID-19. Both conserved end residues are trimmed from each CDR3. Each record gives: V gene, J gene, CDR3 protein.

>TRBV3-1/TRBV3-2|TRBJ1-1
ASSSFRASEAF
>TRBV2|TRBJ2-4
ASSPDRGGRLDIQY
>TRBV3-1/TRBV3-2|TRBJ1-2
ASSQQEGGYT
>TRBV7-3|TRBJ1-2
ASSLSDRGNGYT
>TRBV11-1|TRBJ1-6
ASSFGQGVGPLH
>TRBV5-1|TRBJ2-2
ASSLAEAVTGELF
>TRBV28|TRBJ1-4
ASSLTGGATNEKLF
>TRBV9|TRBJ2-2
ASSVSILSGTGELF
>TRBV9|TRBJ1-1
ASSVFTGRNTEAF
>TRBV7-3|TRBJ1-1
ASSQRGLSEAF
>TRBV6-1|TRBJ2-1
ASSEVGLAYEQF
>TRBV3-1/TRBV3-2|TRBJ2-3
ASSPLAVSVTDTQY
>TRBV19|TRBJ1-5
ASSTRDRDGQPQH
>TRBV5-1|TRBJ1-1
ASSLDGFGTEAF
>TRBV5-5|TRBJ1-1
ASSPQTANTEAF
>TRBV18|TRBJ2-1
ASSRLAYNEQF
>TRBV27|TRBJ2-5
ASSLRSGRGIQETQY
>TRBV29-1|TRBJ2-1
SVGTSGTGGEQF
>TRBV30|TRBJ2-3
ASAAGARDTQY
>TRBV11-3|TRBJ1-1
ASTLPGGSTEAF
>TRBV3-1/TRBV3-2|TRBJ1-1
ASSSAGTEAF
>TRBV3-1/TRBV3-2|TRBJ2-2
ASSPPVSGRGPGELF
>TRBV15|TRBJ2-3
ATSRAAGRFGADTQY
>TRBV2|TRBJ1-1
ATKGPGASGMNTEAF
>TRBV10-2|TRBJ1-1
ASKLRGFTEAF
>TRBV11-2|TRBJ2-5
ASSLEWGVQETQY
>TRBV7-3|TRBJ2-5
ASSRDRDGETQY
>TRBV19|TRBJ2-4
ASNQVGAKNIQY
>TRBV27|TRBJ1-2
ASSLTGGAGGYT
>TRBV6-5|TRBJ2-7
ASSPSGTTYEQY
>TRBV27|TRBJ1-2
ASTRDRGLGGYT
>TRBV7-9|TRBJ1-2
ASSFQGNYGYT
>TRBV28|TRBJ1-1
ASHIQGMETEAF
>TRBV24-1|TRBJ2-3
ATSDLGRAREGTDTQY
>TRBV6-5|TRBJ1-1
ASSYPSGKGDTEAF
>TRBV3-1/TRBV3-2|TRBJ2-3
ASSPTSGSGTDTQY
>TRBV20-1|TRBJ2-1
SASGEVEQF
>TRBV28|TRBJ2-7
ASSWLGTGTEQY
>TRBV19|TRBJ1-1
ASSIMWDMNTEAF
>TRBV3-1/TRBV3-2|TRBJ1-2
ASSRGTGKGYT